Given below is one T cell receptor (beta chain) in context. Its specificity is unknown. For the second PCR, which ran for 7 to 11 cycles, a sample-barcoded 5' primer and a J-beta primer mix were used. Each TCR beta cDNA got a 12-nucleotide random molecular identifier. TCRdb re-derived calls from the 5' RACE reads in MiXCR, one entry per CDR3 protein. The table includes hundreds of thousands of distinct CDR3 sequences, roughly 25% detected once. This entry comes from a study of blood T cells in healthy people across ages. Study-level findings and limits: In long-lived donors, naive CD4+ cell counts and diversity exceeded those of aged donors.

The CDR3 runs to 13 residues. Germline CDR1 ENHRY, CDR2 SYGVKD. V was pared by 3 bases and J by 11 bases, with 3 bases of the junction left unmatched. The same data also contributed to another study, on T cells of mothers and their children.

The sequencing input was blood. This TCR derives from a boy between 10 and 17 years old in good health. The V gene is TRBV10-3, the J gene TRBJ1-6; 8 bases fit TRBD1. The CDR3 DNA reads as TGTGCCATCAGTGAAATGGGACAGGCACCCCTCCACTTT. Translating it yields CAISEMGQAPLHF.